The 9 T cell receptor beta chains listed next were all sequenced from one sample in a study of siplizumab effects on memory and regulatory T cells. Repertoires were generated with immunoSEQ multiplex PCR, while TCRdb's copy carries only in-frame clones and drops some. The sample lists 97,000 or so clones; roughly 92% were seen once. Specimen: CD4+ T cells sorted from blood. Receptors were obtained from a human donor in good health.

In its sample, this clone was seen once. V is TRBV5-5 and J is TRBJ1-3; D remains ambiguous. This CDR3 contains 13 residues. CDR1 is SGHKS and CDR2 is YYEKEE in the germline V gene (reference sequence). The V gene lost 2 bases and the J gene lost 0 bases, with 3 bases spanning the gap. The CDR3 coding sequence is TGTGCCAGCAGCTTTTACTCTGGAAACACCATATATTTT. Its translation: CASSFYSGNTIYF.

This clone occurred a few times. The CDR3 region is CASWNPSGPFYNEQFF. CDR3 sequence (DNA): TGCGCCAGCTGGAATCCTAGCGGGCCTTTCTACAATGAGCAGTTCTTC. This chain joins TRBV5-1 and TRBJ2-1, with 8 bases matching TRBD2. The CDR3 is 16 amino acids. V lost 7 bases to trimming and J lost 3 bases; unmatched junction nucleotides: 12. Germline V gene sequence: CDR1 SGHRS, CDR2 YFSETQ.

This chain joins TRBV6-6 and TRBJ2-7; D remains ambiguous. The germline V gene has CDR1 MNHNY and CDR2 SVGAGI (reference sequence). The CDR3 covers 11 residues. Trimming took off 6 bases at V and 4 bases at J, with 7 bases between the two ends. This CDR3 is CASRGSYEQYF. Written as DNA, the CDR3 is TGTGCCAGCAGAGGTTCGTACGAGCAGTACTTC.

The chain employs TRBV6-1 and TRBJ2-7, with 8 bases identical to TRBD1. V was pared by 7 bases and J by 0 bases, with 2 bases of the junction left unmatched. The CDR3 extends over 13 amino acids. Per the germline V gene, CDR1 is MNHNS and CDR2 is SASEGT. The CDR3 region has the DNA TGTGCCAGCATCGGGACAGGCTCCTACGAGCAGTACTTC. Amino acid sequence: CASIGTGSYEQYF.

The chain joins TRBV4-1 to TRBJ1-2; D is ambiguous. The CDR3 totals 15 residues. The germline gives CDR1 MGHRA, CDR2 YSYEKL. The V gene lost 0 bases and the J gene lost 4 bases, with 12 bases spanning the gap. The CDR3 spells CASSQDPTRTYGYTF. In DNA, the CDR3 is TGCGCCAGCAGCCAAGATCCGACACGGACCTATGGCTACACCTTC.

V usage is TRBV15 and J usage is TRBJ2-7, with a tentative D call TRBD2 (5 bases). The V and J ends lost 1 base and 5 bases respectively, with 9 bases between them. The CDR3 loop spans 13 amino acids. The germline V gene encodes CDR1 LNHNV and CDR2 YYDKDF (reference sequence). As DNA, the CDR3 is TGTGCCACCAGCAGAGTCCGGGAAGACGAGCAGTACTTC. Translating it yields CATSRVREDEQYF.

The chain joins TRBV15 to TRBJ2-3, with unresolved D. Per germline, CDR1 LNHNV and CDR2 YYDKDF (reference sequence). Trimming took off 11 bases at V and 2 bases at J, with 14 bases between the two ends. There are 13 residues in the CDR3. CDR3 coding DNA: TGTGCCTCCCGCCGCGGTCCCACAGATACGCAGTATTTT. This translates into CASRRGPTDTQYF.

The CDR3 region is CASSVGPLGETQYF. The DNA of the CDR3 is TGTGCCAGCAGCGTAGGACCTCTCGGAGAGACCCAGTACTTC. The V and J genes are TRBV9 and TRBJ2-5; D call uncertain. CDR3 size: 14 residues. Per germline, CDR1 SGDLS and CDR2 YYNGEE. Trimming left V 0 bases short and J 4 bases short, with 10 bases between.

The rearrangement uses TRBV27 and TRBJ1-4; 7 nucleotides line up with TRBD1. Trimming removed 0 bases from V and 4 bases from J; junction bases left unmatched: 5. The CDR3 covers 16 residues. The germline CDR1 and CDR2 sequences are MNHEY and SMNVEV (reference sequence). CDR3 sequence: CASSLSLQGINEKLFF. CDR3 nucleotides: TGTGCCAGCAGTTTATCGCTACAGGGGATTAATGAAAAACTGTTTTTT.